Below, one TCR beta chain is given with its context. The antigen remains unidentified. Cultured CD4+ T cells had their DNA profiled by the Oncomine TCR Beta short-read assay. A single record per CDR3 protein comes from TCRdb applying MiXCR to the PCR reads. Among approximately 6,200 distinct CDR3 sequences listed, 25% to 35% were seen once. V trimming: 5 bases; J trimming: 8 bases; junction bases outside the gene matches: 8. The CDR3 extends over 13 amino acids. Germline values: CDR1 KGHSH, CDR2 LQKENI. This sample is part of a study of vaccination and CD4 T cells after COVID-19. Treatment of the sample: roughly 10-day PBMC culture with coronavirus spike peptide pools or control peptides (ViraFEST assay). Ahead of the COVID-19 pandemic (2011-2018), the CD4+ T cells of the unexposed donor were collected.

V and J are TRBV18 and TRBJ1-2, with 7 bases matching TRBD1. The source is a human donor in good health. The material sequenced was CD4+ T cells from blood, cultured in vitro. The CDR3 DNA follows: TGTGCCAGCTCAGATGACAGGGTTAAAGGCTACACCTTC. Encoded protein: CASSDDRVKGYTF.